The clone carrying this TCR beta chain was seen a few times. What it binds is not known. The record originates from a study of beta chain features in type 1 diabetes. The study's findings and limits: When Type 1 diabetes patients were examined, their TCRB CDR3s proved moderately but significantly shorter in all four CD4+ subsets. Type 1 diabetes patients showed fewer insertions and more deletions at VDJ junctions.

Investigators reverse transcribed all isolated RNA, so they sequenced expressed TCRB transcripts. TCRdb keeps only in-frame clones here, not all; method: immunoSEQ multiplex PCR. The data contain about 340,000 clones, 13% of them seen just once; the ten biggest clones take up about 0.015%. The sample taken for sequencing was naive CD4+ T cells from blood. The receptor comes from a young woman with type 1 diabetes.

CDR3 loop: CASSLESLGGRAKNIQYF. The CDR3 region has the DNA TGTGCCAGCAGCTTAGAGTCTTTGGGGGGTAGGGCCAAAAACATTCAGTACTTC. The chain is built from TRBV11-2 and TRBJ2-4; perhaps TRBD2 as D (6 bases). This CDR3 region has 18 residues. Germline V gives CDR1 SGHAT, CDR2 FQNNGV. The ends were cut back, 0 bases at V and 1 base at J, with 16 bases in the middle.